Sequencing of this T cell receptor (beta chain) was carried out in a study of cytomegalovirus exposure and HLA in healthy donors. The PCR made use of 60 Vbeta and 13 Jbeta primers. The method was immunoSEQ multiplex PCR; TCRdb's version includes in-frame clones alone and lacks a portion of them. The table has some 130,000 clones, less than 80% seen once; the top ten hold roughly 4%. V was pared by 0 bases and J by 4 bases, with 18 bases between. The CDR3 loop spans 18 amino acids. Germline V gene lookup returns CDR1 LNHNV and CDR2 YYDKDF (reference sequence). Comments on this clone: The antigen is not known.

General observations from the study: A later analysis linked a missense DCLRE1C variant to TCR beta V- and J-gene trimming. Among TCR beta chains, those listed as cytomegalovirus-associated numbered 164. Some segments of the V type, notably TRBV6-2 and TRBV6-3, were excluded as indistinguishable.

This sequence originates from a man between 50 and 59 years old in good health and CMV-seropositive. Sequencing was performed on PBMCs. This chain connects TRBV15 to TRBJ1-4, with D possibly being TRBD1 (6 bases). The CDR3 region has the DNA TGTGCCACCAGCAGAGACCCCGCGGGGGCGCGAGTTAATGAAAAACTGTTTTTT. Protein sequence: CATSRDPAGARVNEKLFF.